This T cell receptor beta chain came from a study of T cells after yellow fever vaccination. The TCR cDNA carried a universal primer site and UMIs from 5'RACE template switching. TCRdb reanalysed the 5' RACE reads using MiXCR and keeps one entry per CDR3 protein. The sample gives 65,000 to 90,000 distinct CDR3 sequences, 13% of which show up once; roughly 25% is in the top ten. This clonotype was seen only a few times. Study results and caveats: FACS-sorted repertoires could harbor abundant contaminating bulk-population clonotypes.

CDR1 and CDR2 from the germline V gene are SGHAT and FQNNGV. This CDR3 is built from 14 residues. Trimming removed 4 bases from V and 7 bases from J; junction bases left unmatched: 6. This clonotype was sampled from a man in his late teens or twenties who received the YFV17D yellow fever vaccine. This chain joins TRBV11-2 and TRBJ2-3; TRBD1 matches at 9 bases. The sequences come from CD8+ T cells not binding an NS4B(214-222) dextramer, sorted from PBMCs, collected less than 25 days after the first yellow fever vaccination. The CDR3 loop reads CASSSPQGANTQYF. CDR3 nucleotide sequence: TGTGCCAGCAGCTCCCCACAGGGGGCAAATACGCAGTATTTT.